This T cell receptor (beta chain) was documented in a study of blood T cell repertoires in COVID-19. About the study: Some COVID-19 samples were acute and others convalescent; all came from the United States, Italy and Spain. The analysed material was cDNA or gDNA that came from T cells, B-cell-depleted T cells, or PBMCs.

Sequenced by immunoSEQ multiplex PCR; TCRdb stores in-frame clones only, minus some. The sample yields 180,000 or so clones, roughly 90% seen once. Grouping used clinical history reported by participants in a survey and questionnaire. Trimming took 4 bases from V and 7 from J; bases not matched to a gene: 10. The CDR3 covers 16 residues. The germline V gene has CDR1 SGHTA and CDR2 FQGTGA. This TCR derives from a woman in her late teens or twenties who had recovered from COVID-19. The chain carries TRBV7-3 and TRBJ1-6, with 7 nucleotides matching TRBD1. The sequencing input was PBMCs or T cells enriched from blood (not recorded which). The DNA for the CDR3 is TGTGCCAGCAGCTCCCACTCCCGGGACAGAAATTCACCCCTCCACTTT. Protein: CASSSHSRDRNSPLHF.